This is a list of T cell receptor beta chains from one sample in a study of blood T cells in healthy people across ages. TCRdb fed the 5' RACE reads into MiXCR, producing one record per CDR3 protein. This table has a few hundred thousand distinct CDR3 sequences, 25% to 30% appearing once. Sequencing used blood. The receptors come from a woman in her 70s in good health. CDR3s include the opening cysteine and the closing phenylalanine or tryptophan. The D gene is left open where the match is weak. Only some rows state a clone size, as once, few, many or a class for expanded clones.

d_call	v_call	cdr3_length	clone_size	j_call	cdr3_nt	cdr3_aa
NA	TRBV20-1	14	few	TRBJ1-5	TGCAGTGCTAGGGACGGACCTAGCAATCAGCCCCAGCATTTT	CSARDGPSNQPQHF
NA	TRBV18	14	NA	TRBJ2-3	TGTGCCAGCTCACCACCCTCCGTCCGGGATACGCAGTATTTT	CASSPPSVRDTQYF
NA	TRBV7-2	14	few	TRBJ2-7	TGTGCCAGCAGCTCGGGACGGAGCTCCTACGAGCAGTACTTC	CASSSGRSSYEQYF
NA	TRBV9	13	NA	TRBJ2-2	TGTGCCAGTGGCAGAGAGAACACCGGGGAGCTGTTTTTT	CASGRENTGELFF
TRBD1	TRBV12-3/TRBV12-4	16	NA	TRBJ2-1	TGTGCCAGCAGTTTATGGACAGGGGGCCGCTTCAATGAGCAGTTCTTC	CASSLWTGGRFNEQFF
TRBD2	TRBV6-5	19	NA	TRBJ2-2	TGTGCCAGCAGTTACACTAGCGGGGGGCTCGGTAGCGGCACCGGGGAGCTGTTTTTT	CASSYTSGGLGSGTGELFF
TRBD2	TRBV7-2	16	NA	TRBJ2-1	TGTGCCAGCAGCTCGAGCGGGGGCCGAGGGAACAATGAGCAGTTCTTC	CASSSSGGRGNNEQFF
NA	TRBV7-3	15	few	TRBJ2-7	TGTGCCAGCAGCTTAGTGGCGGATTCTTCCTACGAGCAGTACTTC	CASSLVADSSYEQYF
NA	TRBV3-1	13	NA	TRBJ2-7	TGTGCCAGCAGCCAAGATAGAAGAGCAGGGCGGCACTTC	CASSQDRRAGRHF
TRBD2	TRBV4-3	18	many	TRBJ2-1	TGCGCCAGCAGCCAAAGATTAGCGGGGGGGGCTAAGAACAATGAGCAGTTCTTC	CASSQRLAGGAKNNEQFF
NA	TRBV4-3	15	few	TRBJ1-1	TGCGCCAGCAGCCAAGACCCACTTTCATACACTGAAGCTTTCTTT	CASSQDPLSYTEAFF
NA	TRBV7-9	18	many	TRBJ2-5	TGTGCCAGCAGCCCCCGTCCCTTGAGGCGGGTGACCCAAGAGACCCAGTACTTC	CASSPRPLRRVTQETQYF
TRBD1	TRBV19	14	NA	TRBJ1-2	TGTGCCAGTAGTGACCAGGGGGTCTACTATGGCTACACCTTC	CASSDQGVYYGYTF
NA	TRBV29-1	12	NA	TRBJ1-2	TGCAGCGTTGGGGGGGATAACTATGGCTACACCTTC	CSVGGDNYGYTF
TRBD1	TRBV7-9	14	NA	TRBJ2-1	TGTGCCAGCAGCTTACTGGACAGGGTGAATGAGCAGTTCTTC	CASSLLDRVNEQFF
TRBD1	TRBV5-1	14	few	TRBJ2-5	TGCGCCAGCAGCGGGACAGGGCGACAAGAGACCCAGTACTTC	CASSGTGRQETQYF
NA	TRBV12-5	13	NA	TRBJ1-2	TGTGCTAGTGTCAACTCCGCTAACTATGGCTACACCTTC	CASVNSANYGYTF
NA	TRBV7-2	16	few	TRBJ2-5	TGTGCCAGCAGCTTAGCGCCGAGGGGCCTTGAAGAGACCCAGTACTTC	CASSLAPRGLEETQYF
NA	TRBV6-5	15	NA	TRBJ1-2	TGTGCCAGCAGTTACTCCCAGGAGGGTTCCTATGGCTACACCTTC	CASSYSQEGSYGYTF
NA	TRBV4-2	15	few	TRBJ2-1	TGTGCCAGCAGCCAAGATAAATCTCCTAACAATGAGCAGTTCTTC	CASSQDKSPNNEQFF
NA	TRBV5-1	17	NA	TRBJ2-1	TGCGCCAGCAGCTTGGAGCCCGCTCGAGGGGGTTACAATGAGCAGTTCTTC	CASSLEPARGGYNEQFF
NA	TRBV6-6	15	NA	TRBJ1-2	TGTGCCAGCAGTTATTTGGGCAGGAGTTTCCATGGCTACACCTTC	CASSYLGRSFHGYTF
TRBD2	TRBV7-9	15	NA	TRBJ2-5	TGTGCCAGCAGCTTATCCCTAGCGGGGGAAGAGACCCAGTACTTC	CASSLSLAGEETQYF
NA	TRBV6-5	13	NA	TRBJ1-2	TGTGCCAGCAGACTCGGACATGCCTATGGCTACACCTTC	CASRLGHAYGYTF
NA	TRBV7-2	12	NA	TRBJ2-3	TGTGCCAGCAGTTCAGGGCCCCCCTCGCAGTATTTT	CASSSGPPSQYF
TRBD1	TRBV5-1	14	NA	TRBJ2-3	TGCGCCAGCAGCGGGGACAGGGGACAAGATACGCAGTATTTT	CASSGDRGQDTQYF
TRBD1	TRBV4-3	16	NA	TRBJ2-2	TGCGCCAGCAGCCAAGAAGGGACAGGGGTCACCGGGGAGCTGTTTTTT	CASSQEGTGVTGELFF